The 22 T cell receptor beta chains in this list originate from one sample, sequenced in a study of blood T cell dynamics during melanoma immunotherapy. Noted time point: pre-treatment baseline. Assay: immunoSEQ multiplex PCR; the TCRdb copy retains only in-frame clones and omits some. Of some 25,000 clones listed, 70% to 90% are singletons. Sequencing was performed on blood, taken from a patient treated with checkpoint blockade. These TCRs come from a human donor with melanoma.

The table lists this clone with a count of one. The chain carries TRBV5-8 and TRBJ1-2; 10 bases fit TRBD1. The V gene's germline CDR1 is SGHTS and CDR2 YDEGEE. This CDR3 comprises 15 residues. V shed 4 bases, J shed 3 bases, and the junction held 6 bases outside the gene matches. CDR3 nucleotide sequence: TGTGCCAGCAGCCCCCGGGACAGGGGCGACTATGGCTACACCTTC. This gives the protein CASSPRDRGDYGYTF.

The chain carries TRBV27 and TRBJ2-7, with a possible D match to TRBD1 (6 bases). Trimming cost V 7 bases and J 7 bases, with 14 bases left between them. The CDR3 runs 12 residues. Germline V gene lookup returns CDR1 MNHEY and CDR2 SMNVEV (reference sequence). The CDR3 is CASKTGNLEQYF. CDR3 DNA sequence: TGTGCCAGCAAAACAGGGAATCTGGAGCAGTACTTC.

The chain has TRBV7-8 and TRBJ1-5, with D uncertain. This CDR3 contains 14 residues. Germline V gives CDR1 SGHVS, CDR2 FQNEAQ. The V and J ends lost 2 bases and 3 bases respectively, with 8 bases between them. The CDR3 coding sequence is TGTGCCAGCAGCTTAAGAGGTTACAATCAGCCCCAGCATTTT. Its protein product is CASSLRGYNQPQHF.

The chain joins TRBV18 to TRBJ2-7; D is unresolved. V was pared by 0 bases and J by 7 bases, with 7 bases between. CDR1 and CDR2 (germline): KGHSH, LQKENI. The CDR3 totals 12 residues. The CDR3 spells CASSPPAGEQYF. In DNA, the CDR3 is TGTGCCAGCTCACCACCGGCTGGGGAGCAGTACTTC.

This clone was found a few times. The chain combines TRBV28 with TRBJ2-7; no clear D. The germline V and J ends were trimmed by 6 bases and 7 bases, with 10 bases remaining between them. The length of the CDR3 is 11 residues. Germline V lookup: CDR1 MDHEN, CDR2 SYDVKM. The CDR3 region has the DNA TGTGCCAGCAGCCAACTCAGGGAGCAGTACTTC. Translating gives CASSQLREQYF.

The V gene is TRBV27, the J gene TRBJ1-2; D unresolved. The CDR3 extends over 14 amino acids. CDR1 is MNHEY and CDR2 is SMNVEV in the germline V gene (reference sequence). The ends were cut back, 7 bases at V and 5 bases at J, with 17 bases in the middle. Written as DNA, the CDR3 is TGTGCCAGCACCGGGGAGACGACCCCTTATGGCTACACCTTC. Its protein product is CASTGETTPYGYTF.

The chain couples TRBV11-3 to TRBJ2-1; D call uncertain. CDR1 is SGHNT and CDR2 is YENEEA in the germline V gene. Trimming removed 5 bases at V and 8 bases at J, with 13 bases between. This CDR3 contains 13 residues. The chain's CDR3 is CASSRLGWDEQFF. The CDR3 DNA reads as TGTGCCAGCAGCCGACTGGGGTGGGATGAGCAGTTCTTC.

This chain uses TRBV19 with TRBJ2-7; TRBD2 agrees at 8 bases. CDR1 and CDR2 from the germline V gene are LNHDA and SQIVND (reference sequence). CDR3 size: 13 residues. V shed 9 bases, J shed 8 bases, and the junction held 12 bases outside the gene matches. In DNA form, the CDR3 reads TGTGCCAGCCAAAGTACGGGAGGGTGGAAGCAGTACTTC. As protein: CASQSTGGWKQYF.

This sequence joins TRBV10-3 and TRBJ2-5; unclear D gene. Germline V gene lookup returns CDR1 ENHRY and CDR2 SYGVKD. The CDR3 length is 13 residues. Trimming removed 1 base from V and 3 bases from J, with 6 bases in between. CDR3 coding DNA: TGTGCCATCAGTGAGTTTCAGGAAGAGACCCAGTACTTC. This gives the protein CAISEFQEETQYF.

The chain is built from TRBV5-1 and TRBJ1-1; a possible D gene is TRBD1 (5 bases). The V end lost 4 bases, the J end lost 5 bases, and 18 bases lay between the germline ends. The germline V gene encodes CDR1 SGHRS and CDR2 YFSETQ. The CDR3 runs 15 residues. CDR3 sequence: CASSPSTVPGTEAFF. CDR3 coding DNA: TGCGCCAGCAGCCCATCGACAGTTCCTGGGACTGAAGCTTTCTTT.

This sequence joins TRBV21-1 and TRBJ2-3. TRBV21-1 is designated a pseudogene. This CDR3 is built from 13 residues. The CDR3 loop reads CAHLGSSTDTQYF. The DNA for the CDR3 is TGTGCGCACCTCGGCAGTTCCACAGATACGCAGTATTTT.

The rearrangement uses TRBV5-1 and TRBJ2-7, with 9 bases identical to TRBD2. Germline V gene data show CDR1 as SGHRS and CDR2 as YFSETQ. The CDR3 extends over 15 amino acids. V lost 4 bases, J lost 6 bases, and 11 bases stayed unmatched. The CDR3 nucleotides are TGCGCCAGCAGCGCGCTTAGGGCGGGAGGGGGCGAGCAGTACTTC. Protein product: CASSALRAGGGEQYF.

V usage is TRBV5-1 and J usage is TRBJ2-7, with TRBD2 as a possible D gene (6 bases). The V gene lost 0 bases and the J gene lost 1 base, with 11 bases spanning the gap. CDR3 size: 15 residues. CDR1 and CDR2 (germline): SGHRS, YFSETQ. The CDR3 loop is CASSLAGDLSYEQYF. CDR3 coding DNA: TGCGCCAGCAGCTTGGCGGGAGATCTTTCCTACGAGCAGTACTTC. The full variable domain, with the rest looked up from reference TRBV5-1 and TRBJ2-7, is KAGVTQTPRYLIKTRGQQVTLSCSPISGHRSVSWYQQTPGQGLQFLFEYFSETQRNKGNFPGRFSGRQFSNSRSEMNVSTLELGDSALYLCASSLAGDLSYEQYFGPGTRLTVT.

In its sample, this clone was seen once. The chain couples TRBV5-1 to TRBJ2-7, with 11 bases lining up with TRBD2. CDR1 and CDR2 (germline): SGHRS, YFSETQ. The V and J ends lost 4 bases and 1 base, in that order; junction bases with no gene match: 7. This CDR3 is built from 16 residues. CDR3 sequence reads: CASSPQGLAESYEQYF. The CDR3 coding sequence is TGCGCCAGCAGCCCCCAGGGACTAGCGGAATCCTACGAGCAGTACTTC.

In DNA, the CDR3 is TGTGCCAGCAGCATCGGACTAGCGGGAGGCGGTGAGCAGTTCTTC. Residues: CASSIGLAGGGEQFF. The genes are TRBV12-1 and TRBJ2-1; the D segment call TRBD2 is taken from the table without a DNA check. TRBV12-1 is noted as a pseudogene. The CDR3 has 15 residues.

The rearrangement links TRBV5-8 to TRBJ2-1, with a tentative D call TRBD1 (5 bases). The CDR3 has 16 amino acids. CDR1 is SGHTS and CDR2 is YDEGEE in the germline V gene. V was shortened by 1 base and J by 8 bases, with 19 bases between the two germline ends. The CDR3 loop reads CASSLLGSGNKDEQFF. The CDR3 DNA is TGTGCCAGCAGCTTGTTAGGATCAGGGAATAAGGATGAGCAGTTCTTC.

This clone was counted once. V and J are TRBV6-1 and TRBJ2-5, with D possibly being TRBD2 (5 bases). Looked up from germline, CDR1 is MNHNS and CDR2 is SASEGT. The germline V and J ends were trimmed by 4 bases and 0 bases, with 12 bases remaining between them. The CDR3 length is 15 residues. The CDR3 region is CASSVSVTYQETQYF. CDR3 in DNA: TGTGCCAGCAGTGTTAGCGTAACCTACCAAGAGACCCAGTACTTC.

This chain uses TRBV28 with TRBJ2-3; 9 nucleotides line up with TRBD1. The germline CDR1 and CDR2 sequences are MDHEN and SYDVKM. The length of the CDR3 is 16 residues. V shed 5 bases, J shed 5 bases, and the junction held 11 bases outside the gene matches. The DNA for the CDR3 is TGTGCCAGCAGTGTAACCGGGACAGGGTTGATAGATACGCAGTATTTT. Protein: CASSVTGTGLIDTQYF.

This clone was found a few times. The chain links TRBV19 to TRBJ2-7; TRBD1 might be the D (6 bases). Germline values: CDR1 LNHDA, CDR2 SQIVND (reference sequence). This CDR3 has 13 amino acids. V was pared by 6 bases and J by 3 bases, with 12 bases between. The CDR3 DNA sequence: TGTGCCAGTAGCTCGGGACACCTCTACGAGCAGTACTTC. It is translated as CASSSGHLYEQYF.

This clone was detected once. The chain employs TRBV2 and TRBJ2-1; TRBD2 matches at 7 bases. J lost 7 bases, V lost 3 bases, and 9 bases had no gene match. Germline V gene sequence: CDR1 SNHLY, CDR2 FYNNEI. The CDR3 spans 15 residues. The CDR3 reads CASSDRWRELNEQFF. CDR3 nucleotides: TGTGCCAGCAGTGACCGTTGGCGGGAGTTAAATGAGCAGTTCTTC.

About this clone: Germline and junction disagree at one end, which may indicate a read error. The chain links TRBV19 to TRBJ1-2; D remains unclear. The CDR3 loop spans 17 amino acids. Germline V lookup: CDR1 LNHDA, CDR2 SQIVND (reference sequence). The CDR3 loop reads CASSIGEARLSNYRYTF. CDR3 nucleotide sequence: TGTGCCAGTAGTATAGGAGAGGCGCGACTATCCAACTATCGCTACACCTTC.

J is TRBJ1-1 and V is TRBV29-1; 8 bases map to TRBD1. After removal of 5 bases from V and 4 bases from J, the junction contained 3 bases not matched to a gene. CDR3 length: 12 amino acids. Germline V gene lookup returns CDR1 SQVTM and CDR2 ANQGSEA. The CDR3 nucleotides are TGCAGCGTTTCACAGGGGGGCACTGAAGCTTTCTTT. Translation gives CSVSQGGTEAFF.